This T cell receptor (beta chain) is drawn from a study of CD8 T cells in Susac syndrome. Notes on the study in general: The study conceded that relatively few individuals underwent its TCR sequencing and HLA analysis.

The length of the CDR3 is 11 residues. Trimming left V 5 bases short and J 8 bases short, with 12 bases between. Per the germline V gene, CDR1 is DFQATT and CDR2 is SNEGSKA (reference sequence). With respect to this clonotype: No antigen is known for it.

It was with random hexamers that about 0.45 to 1 ug RNA was reverse transcribed. Amplification of TCR beta CDR3 used immunoSEQ multiplex PCR across 54 Vbeta and 13 Jbeta. Each CDR3 protein gets one entry after TCRdb re-called the immunoSEQ multiplex PCR reads with MiXCR. The data show about 120,000 distinct CDR3 sequences, with 85% to 95% seen just once and more than 0.13% held by the top ten. The chain couples TRBV20-1 to TRBJ1-2; tentatively, D is TRBD1 (5 bases). The sequencing sample was made of CD4+ T cells from PBMCs. This receptor was identified in a human donor in good health. The CDR3, as DNA: TGCAGTGCTCCCCAGGGAGGAGGCTACACCTTC. Its protein is CSAPQGGGYTF.